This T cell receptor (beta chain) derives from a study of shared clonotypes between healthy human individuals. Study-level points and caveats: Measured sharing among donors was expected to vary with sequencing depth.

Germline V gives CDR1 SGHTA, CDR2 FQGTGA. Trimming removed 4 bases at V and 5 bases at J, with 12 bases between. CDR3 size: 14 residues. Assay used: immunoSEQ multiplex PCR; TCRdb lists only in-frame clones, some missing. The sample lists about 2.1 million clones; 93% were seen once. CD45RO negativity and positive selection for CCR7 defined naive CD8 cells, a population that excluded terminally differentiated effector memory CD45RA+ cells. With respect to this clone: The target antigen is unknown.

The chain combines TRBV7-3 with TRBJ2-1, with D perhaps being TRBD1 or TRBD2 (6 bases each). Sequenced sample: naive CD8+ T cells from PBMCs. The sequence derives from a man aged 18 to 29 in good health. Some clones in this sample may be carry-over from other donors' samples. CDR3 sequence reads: CASSSNGGHNEQFF. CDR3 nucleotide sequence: TGTGCCAGCAGCTCAAATGGGGGGCACAATGAGCAGTTCTTC.